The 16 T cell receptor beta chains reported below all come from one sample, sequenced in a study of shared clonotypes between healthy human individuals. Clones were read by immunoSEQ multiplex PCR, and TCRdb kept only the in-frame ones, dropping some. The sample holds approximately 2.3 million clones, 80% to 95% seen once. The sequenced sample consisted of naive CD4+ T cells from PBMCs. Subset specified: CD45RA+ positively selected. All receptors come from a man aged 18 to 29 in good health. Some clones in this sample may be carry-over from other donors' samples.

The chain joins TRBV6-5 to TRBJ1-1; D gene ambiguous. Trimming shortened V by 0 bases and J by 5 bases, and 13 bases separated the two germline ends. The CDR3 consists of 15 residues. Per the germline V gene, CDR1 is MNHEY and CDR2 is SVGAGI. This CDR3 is CASSYSRVLGTEAFF. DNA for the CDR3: TGTGCCAGCAGTTACTCGAGGGTGCTGGGAACTGAAGCTTTCTTT.

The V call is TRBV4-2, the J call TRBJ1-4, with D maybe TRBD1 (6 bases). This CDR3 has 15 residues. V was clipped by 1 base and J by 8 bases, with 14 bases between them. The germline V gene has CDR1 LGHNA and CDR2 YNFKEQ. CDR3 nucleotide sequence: TGTGCCAGCAGCCAAGGTGGCGGGGGGCAAGAAAAACTGTTTTTT. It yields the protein CASSQGGGGQEKLFF.

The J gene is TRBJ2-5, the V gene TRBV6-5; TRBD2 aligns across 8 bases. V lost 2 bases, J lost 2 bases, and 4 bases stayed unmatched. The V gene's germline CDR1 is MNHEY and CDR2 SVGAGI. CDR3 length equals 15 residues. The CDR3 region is CASSYATSGQETQYF. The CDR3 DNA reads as TGTGCCAGCAGTTACGCCACTAGCGGTCAAGAGACCCAGTACTTC.

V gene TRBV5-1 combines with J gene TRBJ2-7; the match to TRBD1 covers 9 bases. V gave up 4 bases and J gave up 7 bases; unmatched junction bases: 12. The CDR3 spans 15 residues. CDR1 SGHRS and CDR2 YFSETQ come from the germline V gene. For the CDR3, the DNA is TGCGCCAGCAGCCCGACTCTACAGGGGGCGGGGGAGCAGTACTTC. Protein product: CASSPTLQGAGEQYF.

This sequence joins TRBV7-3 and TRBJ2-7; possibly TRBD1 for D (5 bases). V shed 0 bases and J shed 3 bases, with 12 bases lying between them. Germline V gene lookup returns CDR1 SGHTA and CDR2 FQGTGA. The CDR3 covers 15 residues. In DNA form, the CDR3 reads TGTGCCAGCAGCTTAACCCCTGCAGGGTACTACGAGCAGTACTTC. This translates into CASSLTPAGYYEQYF.

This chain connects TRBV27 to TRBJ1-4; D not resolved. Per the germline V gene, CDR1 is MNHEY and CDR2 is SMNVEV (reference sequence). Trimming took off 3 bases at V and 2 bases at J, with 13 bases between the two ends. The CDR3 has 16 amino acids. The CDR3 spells CASSLTPFSTNEKLFF. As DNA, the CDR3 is TGTGCCAGCAGTTTGACCCCCTTTTCTACTAATGAAAAACTGTTTTTT.

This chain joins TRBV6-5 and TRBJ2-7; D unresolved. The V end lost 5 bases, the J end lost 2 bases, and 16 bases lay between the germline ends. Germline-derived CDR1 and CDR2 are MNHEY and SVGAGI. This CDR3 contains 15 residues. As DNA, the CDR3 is TGTGCCAGCAGTCGACAAGACGGGTTTCCCTACGAGCAGTACTTC. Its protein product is CASSRQDGFPYEQYF.

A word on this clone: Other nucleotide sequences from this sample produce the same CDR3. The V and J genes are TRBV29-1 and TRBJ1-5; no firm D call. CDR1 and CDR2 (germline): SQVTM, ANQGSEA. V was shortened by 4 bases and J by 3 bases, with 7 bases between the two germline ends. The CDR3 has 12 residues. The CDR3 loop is CSVGTSNQPQHF. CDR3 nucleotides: TGCAGCGTTGGTACCTCCAATCAGCCCCAGCATTTT. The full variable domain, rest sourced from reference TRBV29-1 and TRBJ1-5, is SAVISQKPSRDICQRGTSLTIQCQVDSQVTMMFWYRQQPGQSLTLIATANQGSEATYESGFVIDKFPISRPNLTFSTLTVSNMSPEDSSIYLCSVGTSNQPQHFGDGTRLSIL.

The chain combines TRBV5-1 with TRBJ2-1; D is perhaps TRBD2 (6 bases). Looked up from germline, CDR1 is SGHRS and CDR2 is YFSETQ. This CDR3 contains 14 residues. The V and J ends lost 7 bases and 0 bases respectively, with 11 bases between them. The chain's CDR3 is CASGGSGSYNEQFF. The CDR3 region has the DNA TGCGCCAGCGGGGGTAGCGGCTCCTACAATGAGCAGTTCTTC.

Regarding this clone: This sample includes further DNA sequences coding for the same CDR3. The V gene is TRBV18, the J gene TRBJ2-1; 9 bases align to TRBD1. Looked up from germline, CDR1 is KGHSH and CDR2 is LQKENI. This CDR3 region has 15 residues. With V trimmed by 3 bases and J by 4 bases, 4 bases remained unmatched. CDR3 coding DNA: TGTGCCAGCTCACCGGGACAGGGACCTTACAATGAGCAGTTCTTC. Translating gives CASSPGQGPYNEQFF.

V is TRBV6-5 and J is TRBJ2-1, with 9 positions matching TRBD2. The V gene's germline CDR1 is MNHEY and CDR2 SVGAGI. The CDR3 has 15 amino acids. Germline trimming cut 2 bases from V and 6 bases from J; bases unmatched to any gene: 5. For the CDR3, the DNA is TGTGCCAGCAGTTACATGGTAGCGGGAGTCAATGAGCAGTTCTTC. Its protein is CASSYMVAGVNEQFF.

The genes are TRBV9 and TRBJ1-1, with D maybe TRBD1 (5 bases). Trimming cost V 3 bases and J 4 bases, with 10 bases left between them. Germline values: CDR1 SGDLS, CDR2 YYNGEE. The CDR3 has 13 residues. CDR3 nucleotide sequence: TGTGCCAGCAGCGCGGGGACGGCCACTGAAGCTTTCTTT. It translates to CASSAGTATEAFF.

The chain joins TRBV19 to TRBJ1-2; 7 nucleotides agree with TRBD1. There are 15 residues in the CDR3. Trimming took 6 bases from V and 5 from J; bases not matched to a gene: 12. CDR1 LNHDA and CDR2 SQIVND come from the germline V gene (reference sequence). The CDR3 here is CASSGQELRGYGYTF. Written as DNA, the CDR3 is TGTGCCAGTAGCGGACAGGAACTCCGCGGATATGGCTACACCTTC.

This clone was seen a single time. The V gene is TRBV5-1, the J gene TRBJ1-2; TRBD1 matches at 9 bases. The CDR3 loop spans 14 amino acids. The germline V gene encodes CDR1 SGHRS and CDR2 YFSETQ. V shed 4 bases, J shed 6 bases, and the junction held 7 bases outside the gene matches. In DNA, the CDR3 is TGCGCCAGCAGCAGACGGGACAGGGAGGATGGCTACACCTTC. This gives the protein CASSRRDREDGYTF.

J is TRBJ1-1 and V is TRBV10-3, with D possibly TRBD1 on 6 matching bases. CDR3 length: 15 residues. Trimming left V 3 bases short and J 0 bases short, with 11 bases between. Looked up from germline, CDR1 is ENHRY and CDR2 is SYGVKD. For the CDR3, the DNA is TGTGCCATCAGTGATGCCGGGACATTGAACACTGAAGCTTTCTTT. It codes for CAISDAGTLNTEAFF.

For the CDR3, the DNA is TGCGCCAGCAGCCAAGGTTTAGGGGGCGTAGACGAGCAGTACTTC. Protein sequence: CASSQGLGGVDEQYF. The rearrangement links TRBV4-3 to TRBJ2-7, with 7 bases fitting TRBD1. CDR3 length equals 15 residues. The V segment lost 1 base and the J segment 5 bases; nucleotides outside the gene matches: 8. Germline CDR1 reads LGHNA; CDR2 reads YSLEER.